The 8 T cell receptor beta chains below were found in one sample sequenced in a study of T cells in Graves' hyperthyroidism and ophthalmopathy. Amplified TCR beta CDR3 regions came from RNA transcripts. TCR CDR3 regions were first amplified by RT-PCR with HTBI primers. MiXCR, applied by TCRdb to the multiplex PCR reads, yields one record per CDR3 protein. The repertoire holds around 430,000 distinct CDR3 sequences, 15% seen once, with around a third in the top ten. Sequencing was performed on blood. All receptors come from a young woman with Graves' hyperthyroidism.

This clonotype was observed many times. The chain couples TRBV28 to TRBJ2-7, with a weak D call TRBD2 (5 bases). V was cut by 5 bases and J by 4 bases, with 18 bases left in between. Germline V lookup: CDR1 MDHEN, CDR2 SYDVKM. This CDR3 region has 15 residues. CDR3 DNA sequence: TGTGCCAGCAGTCCTGGACGGGGAGCAGGATACGAGCAGTACTTC. This sequence encodes CASSPGRGAGYEQYF.

In its sample, this clonotype was seen many times. The J gene is TRBJ1-2, the V gene TRBV20-1; TRBD1 might be the D (5 bases). This CDR3 contains 12 residues. Germline CDR1 and CDR2: DFQATT and SNEGSKA (reference sequence). Trimming pared 6 bases from V and 1 base from J, leaving 9 bases between. In DNA form, the CDR3 reads TGCAGTGCCACGGGGCATAACTATGGCTACACCTTC. Translated, it gives CSATGHNYGYTF.

This clonotype was found a few times. The V call is TRBV5-1, the J call TRBJ2-1; the match to TRBD2 covers 10 bases. V dropped 5 bases and J dropped 4; count of bases not matched to a gene: 9. The CDR3 runs 16 residues. Per germline, CDR1 SGHRS and CDR2 YFSETQ. The CDR3 loop is CASRKREGQGYNEQFF. The CDR3 DNA reads as TGCGCCAGCAGAAAGCGGGAGGGCCAGGGGTACAATGAGCAGTTCTTC.

This clonotype was counted only a few times. The J gene is TRBJ2-2, the V gene TRBV10-1, with 8 bases aligning to TRBD1. The CDR3 is 15 residues long. In germline, CDR1 is WNHNN, CDR2 SYGVQD (reference sequence). V dropped 8 bases and J dropped 2; count of bases not matched to a gene: 7. CDR3 loop: CASRLGQDNTGELFF. The DNA of the CDR3 is TGCGCCAGCCGCCTGGGACAGGATAACACCGGGGAGCTGTTTTTT.

This clonotype was observed at least ten times. The V and J genes are TRBV6-1 and TRBJ1-2; 10 bases align to TRBD1. Germline V CDR1 and CDR2: MNHNS, SASEGT. V gave up 5 bases and J gave up 2 bases; unmatched junction bases: 2. The length of the CDR3 is 14 residues. CDR3 nucleotides: TGTGCCAGCAGTCGACAGGGGGCAAACTATGGCTACACCTTC. It translates to CASSRQGANYGYTF.

The chain links TRBV6-1 to TRBJ2-2; 10 nucleotides line up with TRBD2. The germline V gene has CDR1 MNHNS and CDR2 SASEGT. This CDR3 is built from 17 residues. The J segment lost 3 bases and the V segment lost 7 bases, leaving 11 bases of the junction unmatched. The CDR3 reads CASKYASGSSDTGELFF. The CDR3 bases are TGTGCCAGCAAATATGCTAGCGGGAGTTCTGACACCGGGGAGCTGTTTTTT.

The chain carries TRBV5-1 and TRBJ1-1; TRBD1 aligns across 11 bases. The CDR3 is 16 residues long. The germline V gene encodes CDR1 SGHRS and CDR2 YFSETQ. Trimming removed 6 bases from V and 4 bases from J; junction bases left unmatched: 11. DNA for the CDR3: TGCGCCAGCACCCTCGGACAGGGGGCGCAGGTCACTGAAGCTTTCTTT. Translated: CASTLGQGAQVTEAFF.

This clonotype has at least ten counts. This rearrangement joins TRBV28 to TRBJ2-3, with a weak D call TRBD2 (5 bases). With 5 bases removed from V and 2 bases from J, the gap between germline ends came to 11 bases. The CDR3 has 14 residues. The germline CDR1 and CDR2 sequences are MDHEN and SYDVKM. In DNA form, the CDR3 reads TGTGCCAGCAGTCCGGCGGGCTTCACAGATACGCAGTATTTT. Translating it yields CASSPAGFTDTQYF.